This is a list of T cell receptor beta chains from one sample in a study of T cell responses to AZD1222 COVID-19 vaccine. Produced via immunoSEQ multiplex PCR; TCRdb's table is partial and in-frame only. The repertoire includes 100,000 to 110,000 clones, 88% of them detected once, and under 2% sits in the top ten. The sample was peripheral blood, taken on day 0 of AZD1222 vaccination. These receptors were obtained from an adult in good health. Both conserved end residues are part of each CDR3. Each record gives: V gene, D gene, J gene, clone size, CDR3 DNA, CDR3 protein. D genes are given only for firm matches. Where a row states a size, it is once, few, many or the class of an expanded clone; other rows omit it.

TRBV4-2	TRBD1	TRBJ1-4	NA	TGTGCCAGCAGCCAAGAGGGGACAGGGGGTCCCGGGGATGGTGAAAAACTGTTTTTT	CASSQEGTGGPGDGEKLFF
TRBV19	NA	TRBJ1-2	NA	TGTGCCAGTAGTATGAACTATGGCTACACCTTC	CASSMNYGYTF
TRBV5-1	TRBD2	TRBJ2-5	NA	TGCGCCAGCAGCTTGGCGGCTAGCGGGATCCATTCCCAGTACTTC	CASSLAASGIHSQYF
TRBV2	NA	TRBJ2-2	NA	TGTGCCAGCTACACCGGGGAGCTGTTTTTT	CASYTGELFF
TRBV4-2	TRBD2	TRBJ2-1	few	TGTGCCAGCAGCCAAGATCTAGGCGGGAGGAGGAGCAATGAGCAGTTCTTC	CASSQDLGGRRSNEQFF
TRBV5-1	TRBD1	TRBJ1-4	NA	TGCGCCAGCAGCATCGACAGGGGGCAGGAAAAACTGTTTTTT	CASSIDRGQEKLFF
TRBV4-1	NA	TRBJ1-4	NA	TGCGCCAGCAGCCAAGATAGGAGAGTTGCAACTAATGAAAAACTGTTTTTT	CASSQDRRVATNEKLFF
TRBV28	TRBD1	TRBJ2-3	NA	TGTGCCAGCCTGCCGGGACAGGGACCTCATGGCACAGATACGCAGTATTTT	CASLPGQGPHGTDTQYF
TRBV4-3	NA	TRBJ2-1	NA	TGCGCCAGCAGCCAAGAGGGGGGAGAGTTCATCTACAATGAGCAGTTCTTC	CASSQEGGEFIYNEQFF
TRBV7-2	NA	TRBJ1-5	once	TGTGCCAGCAGCTCCCAGGGGTACGGCAATCAGCCCCAGCATTTT	CASSSQGYGNQPQHF
TRBV5-4	TRBD2	TRBJ2-3	NA	TGTGCCAGCAGCTCTCCCGGCGGGGGTACGCAGTATTTT	CASSSPGGGTQYF
TRBV7-2	NA	TRBJ2-3	NA	TGTGCCAGCAGCTTAGGACCGGGCCCTGATACGCAGTATTTT	CASSLGPGPDTQYF
TRBV7-8	NA	TRBJ2-7	NA	TGTGCCAGCAGCTCGCCCGAGGGAAGCGTAGGTGAGCAGTACTTC	CASSSPEGSVGEQYF
TRBV7-2	NA	TRBJ1-1	NA	TGTGCCAGCAGCTTGCGTCAAGAGGGGGACACTGAAGCTTTCTTT	CASSLRQEGDTEAFF
TRBV7-9	NA	TRBJ1-2	once	TGTGCCAGCAGCCCCCAAGCACCCTATGGCTACACCTTC	CASSPQAPYGYTF
TRBV6-5	NA	TRBJ1-5	NA	TGTGCCAGCAGTTTGCGACAGAGTAATCAGCCCCAGCATTTT	CASSLRQSNQPQHF
TRBV18	NA	TRBJ1-4	NA	TGTGCCAGCTCACCCAACCCAGCAACTAATGAAAAACTGTTTTTT	CASSPNPATNEKLFF
TRBV14	TRBD2	TRBJ2-5	NA	TGTGCCAGCAGCCCTCCTTTAGCGGGGCTACTCCAAGAGACCCAGTACTTC	CASSPPLAGLLQETQYF
TRBV28	NA	TRBJ2-3	NA	TGTGCCAGCAGTTCCACGACAATTAGGGCAGATACGCAGTATTTT	CASSSTTIRADTQYF
TRBV27	NA	TRBJ2-1	NA	TGTGCCAGCAGTTTATCAGCGGGTAACTACAATGAGCAGTTCTTC	CASSLSAGNYNEQFF
TRBV12-3/TRBV12-4	NA	TRBJ1-3	few	TGTGCCAGCACCATAAAGGGCAGGGAAGATTTT	CASTIKGREDF
TRBV3-1/TRBV3-2	TRBD1	TRBJ2-2	NA	TGTGCCAGCAGCCCCCGGGACAGGAAGACCACCGGGGAGCTGTTTTTT	CASSPRDRKTTGELFF
TRBV12-3/TRBV12-4	TRBD1	TRBJ1-5	NA	TGTGCCAGCAGCCTCACAGGGGGTCAGCCCCAGCATTTT	CASSLTGGQPQHF
TRBV19	TRBD2	TRBJ2-3	NA	TGTGCCAGTAGTATAGTGGATGGGACTAGCGGGACCGATACGCAGTATTTT	CASSIVDGTSGTDTQYF
TRBV11-2	NA	TRBJ1-1	NA	TGTGCCAGCAGCTTCCTACAGGAGAACACTGAAGCTTTCTTT	CASSFLQENTEAFF
TRBV6-6	NA	TRBJ1-5	few	TGTGCCAGCAGTTACCGAAGGCAGCCCCAGCATTTT	CASSYRRQPQHF
TRBV5-4	TRBD2	TRBJ2-7	NA	TGTGCCAGCAGCCGATCCGGGACTAGGTTTCTCGAGCAGTACTTC	CASSRSGTRFLEQYF